Listed here is a single TCR beta chain. Its antigen remains unidentified. The data were taken from a study of OX40 agonist ivuxolimab in advanced cancers. Whole-study context: Ivuxolimab was delivered to patients intravenously every 2 weeks at doses spanning 0.01 to 10 mg/kg. Patients undergoing dose escalation presented with hepatocellular carcinoma, melanoma, renal cell or head and neck cancer. Participants could have had prior anti-PD-1, anti-PD-L1 or anti-CTLA-4 therapy, and 40% had some.

Sequenced by immunoSEQ multiplex PCR; TCRdb stores in-frame clones only, minus some. The repertoire holds about 79,000 clones, with around 94% as singletons. This CDR3 is built from 16 residues. Germline CDR1 is SEHNR and CDR2 is FQNEAQ (reference sequence). V lost 5 bases and J lost 2, with 18 bases in between. The study's findings and limits: CD8+ T cells averaged more expanded clones than CD4+.

The material was CD4+ or CD8+ T cells sorted from blood, obtained in a trial of the OX40 agonist ivuxolimab. The chain carries TRBV7-9 and TRBJ2-5; TRBD2 might be the D (6 bases). This TCR was sampled from an adult with an advanced solid tumor such as melanoma, head and neck, liver or kidney cancer. This chain's CDR3 is CASSETRRGRQETQYF. DNA for the CDR3: TGTGCCAGCAGCGAGACCCGGAGGGGCAGACAAGAGACCCAGTACTTC.